A single count supports the clone carrying this TCR beta chain. Produced via immunoSEQ multiplex PCR; TCRdb's table is partial and in-frame only. The data hold tens of thousands of clones, with around 90% observed a single time. V gave up 3 bases and J gave up 7 bases, with 15 bases separating them. CDR1 is MNHNY, CDR2 SVGAGI, per germline (reference sequence). The CDR3 totals 14 residues. Sampled blood was obtained at baseline, cycle 4 day 1, and cycle 7 day 1. These data originate in a study of OX40 agonist ivuxolimab in advanced cancers. The overall study: Eligibility rules accepted prior anti-PD-1, anti-PD-L1 or anti-CTLA-4 therapy, and approximately 40% had some. Three individuals attained partial responses, comprising one hepatocellular carcinoma case and two cutaneous melanoma cases.

Here the sequenced sample was CD4+ or CD8+ T cells sorted from blood, taken in a trial of the OX40 agonist ivuxolimab. The chain is built from TRBV6-6 and TRBJ1-1; the D gene is possibly TRBD1 (5 bases). The receptor comes from an adult with an advanced solid tumor such as melanoma, head and neck, liver or kidney cancer. The CDR3 nucleotides are TGTGCCAGCAGTTATGGAGTGGGGGAGGGTGAAGCTTTCTTT. Translated: CASSYGVGEGEAFF.